Below are 22 T cell receptor beta chains sequenced from a single sample in a study of blood T cell repertoires in COVID-19. Clones were sequenced by immunoSEQ multiplex PCR, and TCRdb holds only the in-frame ones, with some missing. The data show 100,000 to 150,000 clones, approximately 86% seen once. Specimen: peripheral blood. Source of these receptors: a woman in her seventies with COVID-19, enrolled during active disease.

This clone occurred once. The V and J genes are TRBV19 and TRBJ1-6; D gene unclear. The CDR3 contains 16 residues. Germline V CDR1 and CDR2: LNHDA, SQIVND (reference sequence). V was shortened by 1 base and J by 8 bases, with 15 bases between the two germline ends. In DNA form, the CDR3 reads TGTGCCAGTAGTATAGGCGGAGGGCTGTGGGATTCACCCCTCCACTTT. Its translation: CASSIGGGLWDSPLHF.

This chain links TRBV7-2 with TRBJ2-1; 9 nucleotides match TRBD2. The CDR3 loop spans 16 amino acids. Per germline, CDR1 SGHTA and CDR2 FQGNSA. V shed 6 bases, J shed 0 bases, and the junction held 6 bases outside the gene matches. The CDR3 nucleotides read TGTGCCAGCAGAAGTCGACTAGCGGTCTCCTACAATGAGCAGTTCTTC. Amino acids: CASRSRLAVSYNEQFF.

The chain joins TRBV5-1 to TRBJ2-1; 7 bases line up with TRBD1. V was pared by 2 bases and J by 1 base, with 3 bases of the junction left unmatched. Per the germline V gene, CDR1 is SGHRS and CDR2 is YFSETQ. The CDR3 consists of 15 residues. The CDR3 sequence is CASSFYRGSYNEQFF. In DNA form, the CDR3 reads TGCGCCAGCAGCTTTTACAGGGGTTCCTACAATGAGCAGTTCTTC.

This sequence joins TRBV18 and TRBJ1-1; 7 bases line up with TRBD1. Germline CDR1 is KGHSH and CDR2 is LQKENI. Germline trimming cut 3 bases from V and 6 bases from J; bases unmatched to any gene: 16. The CDR3 contains 17 residues. For the CDR3, the DNA is TGTGCCAGCTCACCTTATACCTTCCAGGACAGGTTGCCTGAAGCTTTCTTT. The encoded protein is CASSPYTFQDRLPEAFF.

This clone occurred a few times. This chain joins TRBV7-6 and TRBJ2-2; a possible D gene is TRBD1 (5 bases). V lost 11 bases and J lost 1, with 11 bases in between. Germline V gene sequence: CDR1 SGHVS, CDR2 FNYEAQ. The CDR3 covers 13 residues. CDR3 residues: CASGWGNTGELFF. The DNA for the CDR3 is TGTGCCTCAGGGTGGGGGAACACCGGGGAGCTGTTTTTT.

This chain joins TRBV29-1 and TRBJ1-1; D remains unclear. Germline V gene sequence: CDR1 SQVTM, CDR2 ANQGSEA. Trimming removed 5 bases at V and 1 base at J, with 11 bases between. The CDR3 loop spans 13 amino acids. The CDR3 is CSVRLVENTEAFF. For the CDR3, the DNA is TGCAGCGTTAGACTCGTGGAGAACACTGAAGCTTTCTTT.

V is TRBV5-6 and J is TRBJ2-3, with a weak D call TRBD2 (5 bases). The V and J ends lost 0 bases and 3 bases respectively, with 14 bases between them. This CDR3 has 16 amino acids. The germline gives CDR1 SGHDT, CDR2 YYEEEE. The CDR3 bases are TGTGCCAGCAGCTTGGAGAGGGAACCTAAGACAGATACGCAGTATTTT. Residues: CASSLEREPKTDTQYF.

V is TRBV5-1 and J is TRBJ2-5; TRBD1 is a possible D gene (5 bases). V was pared by 1 base and J by 1 base, with 14 bases between. Germline V gene lookup returns CDR1 SGHRS and CDR2 YFSETQ. The CDR3 length is 16 residues. The CDR3 loop reads CASSLRALDSQETQYF. The CDR3 DNA reads as TGCGCCAGCAGCTTGAGGGCCCTCGACAGCCAAGAGACCCAGTACTTC. Together with reference TRBV5-1 and TRBJ2-5, the CDR3 gives the full variable domain: KAGVTQTPRYLIKTRGQQVTLSCSPISGHRSVSWYQQTPGQGLQFLFEYFSETQRNKGNFPGRFSGRQFSNSRSEMNVSTLELGDSALYLCASSLRALDSQETQYFGPGTRLLVL.

This clone showed up just once. The chain recombines TRBV11-3 with TRBJ2-3, with D possibly being TRBD2 (5 bases). Germline CDR1 SGHNT, CDR2 YENEEA. The CDR3 consists of 11 residues. V was clipped by 4 bases and J by 6 bases, with 5 bases between them. The CDR3 protein is CASSSGDTQYF. The CDR3 nucleotides read TGTGCCAGCAGCTCGGGGGATACGCAGTATTTT. Combining the CDR3 with reference TRBV11-3 and TRBJ2-3 gives the whole variable domain EAGVVQSPRYKIIEKKQPVAFWCNPISGHNTLYWYLQNLGQGPELLIRYENEEAVDDSQLPKDRFSAERLKGVDSTLKIQPAELGDSAVYLCASSSGDTQYFGPGTRLTVL.

V is TRBV20-1 and J is TRBJ1-1; 10 bases are a match to TRBD1. The CDR3 sequence is 18 residues long. CDR1 and CDR2 (germline): DFQATT, SNEGSKA (reference sequence). V lost 3 bases, J lost 3 bases, and 16 bases stayed unmatched. CDR3: CSASRDRGFGAIDTEAFF. CDR3 sequence (DNA): TGCAGTGCTAGTAGGGACAGGGGCTTTGGTGCAATCGACACTGAAGCTTTCTTT.

The chain combines TRBV28 with TRBJ2-5, with TRBD1 matching over 9 bases. This CDR3 region has 15 residues. With 4 bases clipped from V and 0 bases from J, the junction kept 3 bases outside the gene matches. The germline gives CDR1 MDHEN, CDR2 SYDVKM. DNA of the CDR3: TGTGCCAGCAGTTCCGGGACAGGGTACCAAGAGACCCAGTACTTC. Residues: CASSSGTGYQETQYF.

The rearrangement joins TRBV14 to TRBJ2-3; no clear D. The CDR3 is made up of 17 amino acids. CDR1 and CDR2 (germline): SGHDN, FVKESK. Trimming cost V 1 base and J 0 bases, with 14 bases left between them. CDR3 protein: CASSQAGSNPSTDTQYF. DNA of the CDR3: TGTGCCAGCAGCCAAGCCGGTAGCAACCCTAGCACAGATACGCAGTATTTT.

The rearrangement links TRBV7-8 to TRBJ1-5, with D perhaps TRBD1 (6 bases). The CDR3 covers 15 residues. Trimming shortened V by 4 bases and J by 0 bases, and 10 bases separated the two germline ends. CDR1 and CDR2 (germline): SGHVS, FQNEAQ. CDR3: CASSSRQVSNQPQHF. The CDR3 DNA is TGTGCCAGCAGCTCTCGACAGGTTAGCAATCAGCCCCAGCATTTT. The full variable domain, completed using reference TRBV7-8 and TRBJ1-5, is GAGVSQSPRYKVAKRGQDVALRCDPISGHVSLFWYQQALGQGPEFLTYFQNEAQLDKSGLPSDRFFAERPEGSVSTLKIQRTQQEDSAVYLCASSSRQVSNQPQHFGDGTRLSIL.

V usage is TRBV7-2 and J usage is TRBJ2-4, with D uncertain. This CDR3 region has 13 residues. V dropped 1 base and J dropped 6 bases, with 7 bases sitting between them. Germline loops: CDR1 SGHTA, CDR2 FQGNSA. The CDR3 protein is CASSLDYTNIQYF. The CDR3 DNA sequence: TGTGCCAGCAGCTTAGATTACACAAACATTCAGTACTTC.

This clone is a singleton in its sample. This rearrangement joins TRBV19 to TRBJ1-5; 7 bases map to TRBD1. This CDR3 spans 15 amino acids. Germline CDR1 reads LNHDA; CDR2 reads SQIVND (reference sequence). With V trimmed by 1 base and J by 2 bases, 2 bases remained unmatched. The CDR3, as DNA: TGTGCCAGTAGTATAGGTACAGGGGGCAATCAGCCCCAGCATTTT. It translates to CASSIGTGGNQPQHF.

The chain recombines TRBV25-1 with TRBJ2-5, with 7 bases lining up with TRBD2. Germline lookup yields CDR1 MGHDK and CDR2 SYGVNS. V lost 8 bases, J lost 5 bases, and 11 bases stayed unmatched. The CDR3 sequence is 14 residues long. This CDR3 reads CASSPAGYGETQYF. For the CDR3, the DNA is TGTGCCAGCTCTCCAGCGGGGTACGGGGAGACCCAGTACTTC.

V and J are TRBV7-8 and TRBJ2-1, with a tentative D call TRBD1 (6 bases). V was pared by 5 bases and J by 4 bases, with 12 bases between. This CDR3 region has 14 residues. Looked up from germline, CDR1 is SGHVS and CDR2 is FQNEAQ. The DNA of the CDR3 is TGTGCCAGCAGCCGGGACAATGTGTACAATGAGCAGTTCTTC. Its protein product is CASSRDNVYNEQFF.

This sequence joins TRBV28 and TRBJ2-1; possibly TRBD1 for D (5 bases). The germline V and J ends were trimmed by 9 bases and 6 bases, with 9 bases remaining between them. This CDR3 contains 11 residues. Germline-derived CDR1 and CDR2 are MDHEN and SYDVKM. CDR3 amino acids: CASRGLNEQFF. CDR3 DNA sequence: TGTGCCAGTAGGGGCCTCAATGAGCAGTTCTTC.

The V and J genes are TRBV10-1 and TRBJ1-3; no definite D call. Per germline, CDR1 WNHNN and CDR2 SYGVQD (reference sequence). The CDR3 is 14 residues long. Trimming removed 0 bases at V and 3 bases at J, with 6 bases between. CDR3 sequence (DNA): TGCGCCAGCAGTGAGTCGCTCTATGGAAACACCATATATTTT. This translates into CASSESLYGNTIYF.

The J gene is TRBJ1-1, the V gene TRBV6-5; 7 bases are shared with TRBD1. The J segment lost 6 bases and the V segment lost 6 bases, leaving 10 bases of the junction unmatched. Looked up from germline, CDR1 is MNHEY and CDR2 is SVGAGI. The CDR3 sequence is 14 residues long. CDR3 sequence reads: CASSLGTAKAEAFF. DNA for the CDR3: TGTGCCAGCAGCCTCGGGACAGCTAAAGCTGAAGCTTTCTTT.

This clone was seen just once. The V and J genes are TRBV27 and TRBJ2-7; 7 bases map to TRBD1. J lost 2 bases, V lost 4 bases, and 5 bases had no gene match. The CDR3 sequence is 14 residues long. Germline V lookup: CDR1 MNHEY, CDR2 SMNVEV (reference sequence). The CDR3 sequence is CASSSRQGPYEQYF. The CDR3 DNA reads TGTGCCAGCAGTTCAAGACAGGGACCCTACGAGCAGTACTTC.

The genes are TRBV9 and TRBJ1-6; D perhaps matches TRBD1 (5 bases). The germline gives CDR1 SGDLS, CDR2 YYNGEE. Trimming took off 4 bases at V and 7 bases at J, with 12 bases between the two ends. The CDR3 consists of 14 residues. The CDR3 DNA follows: TGTGCCAGCAGCCCTTCAGGGTCCAATTCACCCCTCCACTTT. Translating it yields CASSPSGSNSPLHF.